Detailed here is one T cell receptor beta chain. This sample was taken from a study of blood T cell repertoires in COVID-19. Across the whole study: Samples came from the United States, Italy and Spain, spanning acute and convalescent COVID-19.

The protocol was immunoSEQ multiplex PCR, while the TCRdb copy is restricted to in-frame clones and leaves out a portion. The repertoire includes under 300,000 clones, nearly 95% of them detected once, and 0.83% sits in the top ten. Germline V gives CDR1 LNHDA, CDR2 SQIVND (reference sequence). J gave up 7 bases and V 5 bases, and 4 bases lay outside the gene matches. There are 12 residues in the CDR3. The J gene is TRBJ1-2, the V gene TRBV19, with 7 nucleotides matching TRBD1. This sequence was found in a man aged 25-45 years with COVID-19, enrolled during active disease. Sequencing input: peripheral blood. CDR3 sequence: CASSPDRVGYTF. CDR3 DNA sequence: TGTGCCAGTAGTCCCGACAGGGTTGGCTACACCTTC.